This T cell receptor beta chain was sequenced for a study of CD8 T cells in ankylosing spondylitis. General study findings and limits: Within matched ankylosing spondylitis synovial fluid, disease-linked clones were reportedly significantly enriched. With a CD8+ phenotype, disease-linked clones were relatively rare in peripheral blood. A TCR beta motif of about eight highly homologous variants seemed to mark ankylosing spondylitis blood.

The table lists this clonotype with a count of one. Its antigen is as yet unknown. Preparation of TCR beta libraries was done by quantitative 5'-RACE with molecular barcodes. TCRdb reprocessed the 5' RACE reads via MiXCR and lists one record per CDR3 protein. The table has about 360,000 distinct CDR3 sequences, 20% seen once. The CDR3 length is 11 residues. V was shortened by 4 bases and J by 5 bases, with 5 bases between the two germline ends. Germline V lookup: CDR1 SGHDT, CDR2 YYEEEE. The material sequenced was blood, either unsorted or a sorted T cell fraction (not recorded which). The rearrangement uses TRBV5-6 and TRBJ2-3; D remains unclear. This receptor was taken from a male donor with ankylosing spondylitis or in good health (not recorded which). The CDR3 nucleotides are TGTGCCAGCAGCCAGCAAGATACGCAGTATTTT. The encoded protein is CASSQQDTQYF.